This paragraph reports one T cell receptor (beta chain). This receptor's antigen is unknown. No base qualities exist here, and no much larger clone lies one base off it. This entry belongs to a study of blood T cells in healthy people across ages (dated by TCRdb to between 2015 and 2017). For context, the study as a whole: In model experiments, roughly one uniquely barcoded TCR beta cDNA molecule per two T cells was captured by template switching. Age-related changes in TCR beta repertoire diversity were measured in the study by deep sequencing normalized with unique cDNA molecular identifiers. The donors were split into four age groups: young (average about 16 years), middle-aged (39), aged (about 56) and long-lived (more than 80). To avoid experimental bias, donors of different ages were spread randomly across the sequencing lanes. The study analyzed two additional independent replicas of 1 million unique cDNA reads from the same blood draw for two donors, one aged 18 to 29 and one aged 80 or older.

The cysteine opens and the phenylalanine closes a CDR3 of 18 amino acids. The DNA shown is the 54-base CDR3, in frame from base 1. Sequences KGHSH (CDR1) and LQKENI (CDR2) are obtained from the germline V gene. V is reduced by 5 bases and J by 3 bases, leaving a spacing of 25 bases between them. To prepare the library, 5' RACE was applied. TCRdb shows the sequencer as Illumina HiSeq 2500. A second PCR of roughly 6 to 11 cycles was run with a J-beta primer mix and a sample-barcoded 5' primer. A template-switch 5' adaptor carrying 12 random nucleotides introduced a unique molecular identifier onto each TCR beta cDNA molecule. Each sample yielded at least 3 million CDR3-containing paired-end reads. The Mint cDNA synthesis kit, primed by a TRBC-specific oligonucleotide, was used to synthesize first-strand cDNA from all RNA. After uracil-DNA glycosylase treatment, a first 18-cycle PCR used universal primers M1SS and BC2_uni_R on all cDNA. The original methods were these. Normalization of each sample was performed by random selection of 1 million high-quality reads, each carrying a distinct molecular identifier. Instead of being binned into consensus sequences, reads with shared molecular identifiers were discarded. CDR3 identification, clonotype clustering and error correction used MiTCR with a Q25 quality threshold and the strictest error-elimination algorithm. A nonparametric unseen species model with Euler transformation was used to estimate a lower bound on total TCR beta diversity. In TCRdb, the public reads were trimmed at Q25 with fastp and aligned with MiXCR, with productive beta chains retained. Every distinct CDR3 protein forms one entry, paired with its most common genes and DNA. The V and J calls follow TCRdb's processing rather than the paper's. Here the sample has about 1.7 million distinct CDR3 sequences; roughly 27% occur a single time. The top ten clones comprise approximately 7.7% of the sample.

Broad study findings and their caveats: Estimates of total diversity based on one million sequenced T cells were regarded as lower bounds and as underestimates. The percentage of naive T cells measured by flow cytometry correlated strongly with observed TCR beta diversity. Compared with the aged group, the long-lived group had more naive CD4+ T cells, fewer expanded clones and increased TCR diversity, a pattern suggesting age selection. Since profiling was done on bulk unsorted PBMCs, naive and antigen-experienced compartments could not be conclusively compared. The CMV infection status of donors was not known, potentially confounding age-related changes in expanded clonotypes. As age increased, observed TCR beta diversity per million T cells dropped in a roughly linear way, and a significant reduction was already evident by age roughly 36.

The roughly 37 donors, aged about 6 to 100 years, were systemically healthy Caucasian individuals from Russia. About 10 milliliters of peripheral blood were drawn from each donor into EDTA-treated Vacutainer tubes. Ficoll-Paque density-gradient centrifugation was used to isolate PBMCs, with at least 6.5 million per sample. Trizol reagent was used to extract total RNA from the PBMCs, yielding at least 5.5 micrograms per sample. For every donor, an aliquot of PBMCs went through flow cytometry to measure the percentages of naive CD45RAhigh/CD27high T cells. The clonotype originates from a woman in her 30s in good health. Sequenced material: blood. This sequence uses TRBV18 and TRBJ2-5, with the D gene uncertain. DNA sequence: TGTGCCAGCTCATCATACCACGAAGCCCCCCTCCCAAAAGAGACCCAGTACTTC. Translated, it gives CASSSYHEAPLPKETQYF.